This T cell receptor (beta chain) appears in the sequencing data of a study of read filtering for tumor transcriptome and immune sequencing. The V end lost 2 bases, the J end lost 3 bases, and 4 bases lay between the germline ends. The CDR3 loop spans 13 amino acids. Germline lookup yields CDR1 SGHVS and CDR2 FQNEAQ. Molecular barcoded adaptors covering alpha/delta and beta/gamma chains were used on 400 ng RNA. TCRdb analysed the reads with MiXCR anew, one entry per CDR3 protein. The sample carries about 58,000 distinct CDR3 sequences, around an eighth recorded once. Ten or more counts support this clonotype. Antigen specificity is unknown. General study findings and limits: Even smaller IR-seq throughput identified most shared clonotypes. In IR-seq, single-read clonotypes were about 80% of clonotypes but roughly 3.5% of reads.

The sequence was obtained from a donor aged 40 or older with multiple myeloma. The chain is built from TRBV7-8 and TRBJ1-4; D gene ambiguous. The specimen was a population of CD138-negative cells sorted from bone marrow. For the CDR3, the DNA is TGTGCCAGCAGCTTAATGGCTAATGAAAAACTGTTTTTT. The encoded protein is CASSLMANEKLFF.